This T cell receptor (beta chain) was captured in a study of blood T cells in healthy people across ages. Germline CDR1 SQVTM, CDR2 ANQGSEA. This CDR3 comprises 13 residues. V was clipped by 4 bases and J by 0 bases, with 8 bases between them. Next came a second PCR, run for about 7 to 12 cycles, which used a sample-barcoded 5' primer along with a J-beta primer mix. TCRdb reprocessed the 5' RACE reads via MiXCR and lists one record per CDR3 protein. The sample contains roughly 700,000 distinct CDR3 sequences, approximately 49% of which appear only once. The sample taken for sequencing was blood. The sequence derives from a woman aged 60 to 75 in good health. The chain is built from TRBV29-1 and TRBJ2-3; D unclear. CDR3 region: CSVVPGSTDTQYF. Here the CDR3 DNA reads TGCAGCGTTGTACCAGGAAGCACAGATACGCAGTATTTT.